Listed below are T cell receptor beta chains from one sample, sequenced in a study of blood T cell repertoires in COVID-19. Sequencing was performed with immunoSEQ multiplex PCR; in TCRdb, only in-frame clones are kept and a portion is missing. The table includes over 65,000 clones, approximately 86% detected once. The specimen sequenced was peripheral blood. These receptors were collected from a human donor in a cohort sampled during active COVID-19. CDR3s include the opening cysteine and the closing phenylalanine or tryptophan. The order of the fields is V gene, clone size, J gene, D gene, CDR3 DNA, CDR3 protein. The D gene is left open where the match is weak. Expanded clones are given a class, and other clones once, few, many or no size at all.

TRBV6-5,.,TRBJ2-1,.,TGTGCCAGCAGTTACTCGTCGGGACTCACCTACAATGAGCAGTTCTTC,CASSYSSGLTYNEQFF
TRBV2,.,TRBJ2-6,.,TGTGCCAGCAGTGGAGCTGGGGCCAACGTCCTGACTTTC,CASSGAGANVLTF
TRBV24-1,.,TRBJ1-2,.,TGTGCCACCAGTGATCCAACAGGGCGAAGCTACACCTTC,CATSDPTGRSYTF
TRBV27,.,TRBJ1-1,.,TGTGCCAGCAGTTCCGGACAACCGAACACTGAAGCTTTCTTT,CASSSGQPNTEAFF
TRBV5-6,once,TRBJ2-2,TRBD1,TGTGCCAGCAGCAGGGACAGGGGGCGATCTACCGGGGAGCTGTTTTTT,CASSRDRGRSTGELFF
TRBV16,.,TRBJ1-5,.,TGTGCCAGCAGCCGGGGGCAGGGGAATCAGCCCCAGCATTTT,CASSRGQGNQPQHF
TRBV7-2,.,TRBJ1-2,.,TGTGCCAGCAGCTTATTATTGACAGGTCTCAACTATGGCTACACCTTC,CASSLLLTGLNYGYTF
TRBV6-1,few,TRBJ2-1,TRBD2,TGTGCCAGCAGTGGACGACTAGCGGGGGGGACCACAGGCGGTTTATTCTTC,CASSGRLAGGTTGGLFF
TRBV30,few,TRBJ1-4,.,TGTGCCTGGAGTGTACGGGGGTCGGGAGAAAAACTGTTTTTT,CAWSVRGSGEKLFF
TRBV7-7,.,TRBJ2-1,.,TGTGCCAGCAGCTTATCAGGGGCCTACAATGAGCAGTTCTTC,CASSLSGAYNEQFF
TRBV11-2,.,TRBJ1-6,.,TGTGCCAGCAGCTTAGCTCCGGAGCCCCTCCACTTT,CASSLAPEPLHF
TRBV30,.,TRBJ2-5,TRBD2,TGTGCCTGGAAACAGGGACTAGCGGGTGGTGAGACCCAGTACTTC,CAWKQGLAGGETQYF
TRBV6-2/TRBV6-3,few,TRBJ2-2,TRBD1,TGTGCCAGCAGTTACCCCGACAGGGTCGGCACCGGGGAGCTGTTTTTT,CASSYPDRVGTGELFF
TRBV3-1/TRBV3-2,.,TRBJ2-3,TRBD1,TGTGCCAGCAGCCGGAGAACGACAGGGGCGGTAGATACGCAGTATTTT,CASSRRTTGAVDTQYF
TRBV27,.,TRBJ1-2,.,TGTGCCAGCAGTTTATCCCGAGGGGAGGATAGCGATGGCTACACCTTC,CASSLSRGEDSDGYTF
TRBV5-4,.,TRBJ1-1,.,TGTGCCAGCAGCTTAACAGGGATAAACACTGAAGCTTTCTTT,CASSLTGINTEAFF
TRBV9,once,TRBJ2-5,.,TGTGCCAGCAGCGTAACGGCGGGGGAGACCCAGTACTTC,CASSVTAGETQYF
TRBV27,once,TRBJ2-7,TRBD1,TGTGCCAGCAGCCAGGGACAGGTGGTCTACGAGCAGTACTTC,CASSQGQVVYEQYF
TRBV5-4,.,TRBJ1-1,TRBD1,TGTGCCAGCAGCCGCGGGACAGGGGGAGTGTCGAACACTGAAGCTTTCTTT,CASSRGTGGVSNTEAFF
TRBV5-6,.,TRBJ1-1,TRBD1,TGTGCCAGCAGCGCCGGGACAGGGGGAAGGGGGAACACTGAAGCTTTCTTT,CASSAGTGGRGNTEAFF
TRBV7-2,.,TRBJ1-1,.,TGTGCCAGCAGCCTTCGGGGTGGCCCGGAAGCTTTCTTT,CASSLRGGPEAFF
TRBV6-5,.,TRBJ1-4,TRBD1,TGTGCCGTCAGCTCAAGGGGGCCGAACGAAAAACTGTTTTTT,CAVSSRGPNEKLFF
TRBV3-1/TRBV3-2,.,TRBJ2-3,TRBD2,TGTGCCAGCTCCCCCCTAGCGGGGGGGCCGGCTACGCAGTATTTT,CASSPLAGGPATQYF
TRBV11-2,.,TRBJ2-5,.,TGTGCCAGCAGCTTCGGCGGGCAAGAGACCCAGTACTTC,CASSFGGQETQYF
TRBV28,.,TRBJ1-1,TRBD1,TGTGCCAGCACTTCGGGACAGGGGGCTTTCACTGAAGCTTTCTTT,CASTSGQGAFTEAFF
TRBV19,.,TRBJ2-3,TRBD1,TGTGCCAGTAGTACGACAGGGTGGAAGGCAGATACGCAGTATTTT,CASSTTGWKADTQYF
TRBV7-9,.,TRBJ2-3,.,TGTGCCAGCAGCCGCGTTCTGGCTTTTGGGGCTACGCAGTATTTT,CASSRVLAFGATQYF
TRBV9,.,TRBJ2-7,TRBD1,TGTGCCAGCAGTACACAGGGGAGTAGGAACGAGCAGTACTTC,CASSTQGSRNEQYF
TRBV6-5,.,TRBJ2-7,TRBD1,TGTGCCAGCAGCTTTTCCGGGACAGGGTCCTACGAGCAGTACTTC,CASSFSGTGSYEQYF
TRBV6-2/TRBV6-3,once,TRBJ1-5,TRBD1,TGTGCCAGCAGTTATTATGACAGGGACCAGCCCCAGCATTTT,CASSYYDRDQPQHF
TRBV30,.,TRBJ1-2,TRBD1,TGTGCCTGGAGCCGAACCGGGACAGGGGGCTATGGCTACACCTTC,CAWSRTGTGGYGYTF
TRBV28,once,TRBJ2-1,TRBD1,TGTGCCAGCAGTCTCCCGGGACAGGCCTACAATGAGCAGTTCTTC,CASSLPGQAYNEQFF
TRBV28,.,TRBJ2-7,.,TGTGCCAGCAGTAGGGTAGGGAGCCACTCCTACGAGCAGTACTTC,CASSRVGSHSYEQYF
TRBV4-1,.,TRBJ2-1,TRBD1,TGCGCCAGCAGCCAAGTGGGGACAGGGGACTACAATGAGCAGTTCTTC,CASSQVGTGDYNEQFF
TRBV2,once,TRBJ2-5,TRBD2,TGTGCCAGCATCAAAGGGCTAGCGGGGGGGCAAGAGACCCAGTACTTC,CASIKGLAGGQETQYF
TRBV3-1/TRBV3-2,.,TRBJ1-6,.,TGTGCCAGCGCCGTGTCCGAGGGCTCACCCCTCCACTTT,CASAVSEGSPLHF
TRBV12-3/TRBV12-4,.,TRBJ2-7,.,TGTGCCAGCACCCCCGGGGGCTCCTACGAGCAGTACTTC,CASTPGGSYEQYF